The sequence of this TCR beta chain was determined in a study of T cells in Graves' hyperthyroidism and ophthalmopathy. Any symptoms of ophthalmopathy came after the first hyperthyroidism diagnosis, from which the blood sample dates. PBMCs stemmed from more than 7.5 ml fresh peripheral blood. Whole-study results and caveats: With a median lead of about 6.9 months before onset, the model predicted ophthalmopathy.

Worth noting for this clonotype: Its antigen is not known.

The ends lost 3 bases at V and 1 base at J; junction bases unmatched: 4. Germline V gene lookup returns CDR1 LNHDA and CDR2 SQIVND (reference sequence). The CDR3 spans 15 residues. There were TCR beta CDR3 regions amplified from RNA transcripts. The TCR CDR3 was amplified in a first-round RT-PCR using the HTBI primer set. One entry per CDR3 protein, called by TCRdb with MiXCR from the multiplex PCR reads. In the table there are a few hundred thousand distinct CDR3 sequences, approximately 15% of which are singletons. The sequencing sample was made of blood. The TCR originated in a woman aged 25-40 years with Graves' hyperthyroidism that later progressed to Graves' ophthalmopathy. The chain recombines TRBV19 with TRBJ2-7; 9 bases are shared with TRBD1. As DNA, the CDR3 is TGTGCCAGTAGTATGTTTGGACAGGGGTCCTACGAGCAGTACTTC. This gives the protein CASSMFGQGSYEQYF.